Sequencing of this T cell receptor beta chain was carried out in a study of shared clonotypes between healthy human individuals. Concerning this clone: Its antigen is not known.

Negatively enriched CD4+ T cells were divided by CD45RA into naive and memory. General study findings and limits: It was the non-shared clonotypes that had lower generation probabilities than clonotypes shared by all four donors. Sequencing depth was a factor that was expected to affect clonotype sharing among donors. Among the subsets, naive ones generally showed larger estimated richness than memory ones.

V lost 1 base to trimming and J lost 4 bases, with 7 bases between them. This CDR3 comprises 14 residues. The germline gives CDR1 LGHNT, CDR2 FRNRAP. The assay was immunoSEQ multiplex PCR, and TCRdb's table has in-frame clones only and misses some. The sample includes 2,500,000 or so clones, approximately 93% of them seen just once. The chain links TRBV12-5 to TRBJ2-2; D is uncertain. The clonotype was recovered from a man in his late teens or twenties in good health. Some clones in this sample may be carry-over from other donors' samples. The sample was naive CD4+ T cells from PBMCs. Subset described: CD45RA+ positively selected. CDR3 protein: CASGLGYGTGELFF. CDR3 nucleotides: TGTGCTAGTGGTTTGGGATACGGCACCGGGGAGCTGTTTTTT.